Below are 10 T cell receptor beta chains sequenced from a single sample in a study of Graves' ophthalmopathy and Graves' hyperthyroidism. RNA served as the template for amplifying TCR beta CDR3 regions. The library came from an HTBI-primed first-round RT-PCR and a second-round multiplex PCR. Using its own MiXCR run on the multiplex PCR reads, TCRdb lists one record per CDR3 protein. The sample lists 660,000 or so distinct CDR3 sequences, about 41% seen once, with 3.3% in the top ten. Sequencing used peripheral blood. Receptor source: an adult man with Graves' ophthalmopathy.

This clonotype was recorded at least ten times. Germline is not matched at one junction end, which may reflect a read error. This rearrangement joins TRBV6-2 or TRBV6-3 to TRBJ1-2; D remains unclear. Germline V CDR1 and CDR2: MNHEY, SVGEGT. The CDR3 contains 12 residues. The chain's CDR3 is CASSDSVYGYTF. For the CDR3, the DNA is TGTGCCAGCAGTGACTCTGTCTATGGCTACACCTTC.

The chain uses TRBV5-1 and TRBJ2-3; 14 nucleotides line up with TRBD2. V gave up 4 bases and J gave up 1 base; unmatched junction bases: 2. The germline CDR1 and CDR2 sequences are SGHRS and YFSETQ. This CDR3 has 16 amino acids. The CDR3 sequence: CASSAGLAGGTDTQYF. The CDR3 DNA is TGCGCCAGCAGCGCGGGACTAGCGGGAGGCACAGATACGCAGTATTTT. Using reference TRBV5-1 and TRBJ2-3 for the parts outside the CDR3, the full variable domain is KAGVTQTPRYLIKTRGQQVTLSCSPISGHRSVSWYQQTPGQGLQFLFEYFSETQRNKGNFPGRFSGRQFSNSRSEMNVSTLELGDSALYLCASSAGLAGGTDTQYFGPGTRLTVL.

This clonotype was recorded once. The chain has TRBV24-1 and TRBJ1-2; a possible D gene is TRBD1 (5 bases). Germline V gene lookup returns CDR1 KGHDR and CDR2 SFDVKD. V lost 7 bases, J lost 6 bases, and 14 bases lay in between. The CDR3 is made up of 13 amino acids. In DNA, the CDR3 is TGTGCCACCAGGGGACGGGGAAATCATGGCTACACCTTC. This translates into CATRGRGNHGYTF.

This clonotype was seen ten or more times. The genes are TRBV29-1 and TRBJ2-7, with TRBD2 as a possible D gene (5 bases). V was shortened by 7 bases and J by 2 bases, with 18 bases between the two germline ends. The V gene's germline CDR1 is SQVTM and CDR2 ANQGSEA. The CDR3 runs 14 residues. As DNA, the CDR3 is TGCAGCGCATTAACGGGGTTAAACACCTACGAGCAGTACTTC. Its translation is CSALTGLNTYEQYF.

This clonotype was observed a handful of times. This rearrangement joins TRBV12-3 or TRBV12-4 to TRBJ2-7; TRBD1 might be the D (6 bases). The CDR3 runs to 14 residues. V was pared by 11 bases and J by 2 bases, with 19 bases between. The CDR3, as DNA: TGTGCCCGCCCCCAGGGACACCCGACCTACGAGCAGTACTTC. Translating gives CARPQGHPTYEQYF.

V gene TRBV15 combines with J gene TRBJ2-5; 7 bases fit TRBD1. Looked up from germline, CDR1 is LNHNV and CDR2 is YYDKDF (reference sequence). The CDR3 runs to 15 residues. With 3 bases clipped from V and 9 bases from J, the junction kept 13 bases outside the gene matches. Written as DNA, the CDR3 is TGTGCCACCAGCAGTGGGTGGGACAGCAAGAGGGCCCAGTACTTC. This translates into CATSSGWDSKRAQYF.

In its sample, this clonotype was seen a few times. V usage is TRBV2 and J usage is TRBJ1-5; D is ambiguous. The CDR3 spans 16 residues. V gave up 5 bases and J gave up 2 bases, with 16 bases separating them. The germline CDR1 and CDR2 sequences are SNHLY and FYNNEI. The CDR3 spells CASSHGPPRGNQPQHF. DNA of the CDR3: TGTGCCAGCAGTCACGGCCCTCCGAGGGGCAATCAGCCCCAGCATTTT.

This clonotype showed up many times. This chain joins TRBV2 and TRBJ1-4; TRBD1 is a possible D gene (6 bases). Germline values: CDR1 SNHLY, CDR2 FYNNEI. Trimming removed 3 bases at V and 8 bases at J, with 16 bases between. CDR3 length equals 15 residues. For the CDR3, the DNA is TGTGCCAGCAGTGAGGGAGGGGGAATGCCGGAAAAACTGTTTTTT. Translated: CASSEGGGMPEKLFF.

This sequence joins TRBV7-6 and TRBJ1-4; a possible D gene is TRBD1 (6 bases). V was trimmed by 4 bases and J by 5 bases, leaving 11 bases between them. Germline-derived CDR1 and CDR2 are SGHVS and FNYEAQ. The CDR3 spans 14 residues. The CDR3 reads CASSYRTANEKLFF. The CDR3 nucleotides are TGTGCCAGCAGCTATAGGACAGCGAATGAAAAACTGTTTTTT.

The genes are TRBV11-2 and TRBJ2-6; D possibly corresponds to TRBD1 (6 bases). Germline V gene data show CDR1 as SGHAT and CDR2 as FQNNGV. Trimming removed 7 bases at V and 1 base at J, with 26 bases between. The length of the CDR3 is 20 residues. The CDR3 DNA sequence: TGTGCCAGCACCCCTCAATTACTTACAGGGCATTGGTCTGGGGCCAACGTCCTGACTTTC. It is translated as CASTPQLLTGHWSGANVLTF.